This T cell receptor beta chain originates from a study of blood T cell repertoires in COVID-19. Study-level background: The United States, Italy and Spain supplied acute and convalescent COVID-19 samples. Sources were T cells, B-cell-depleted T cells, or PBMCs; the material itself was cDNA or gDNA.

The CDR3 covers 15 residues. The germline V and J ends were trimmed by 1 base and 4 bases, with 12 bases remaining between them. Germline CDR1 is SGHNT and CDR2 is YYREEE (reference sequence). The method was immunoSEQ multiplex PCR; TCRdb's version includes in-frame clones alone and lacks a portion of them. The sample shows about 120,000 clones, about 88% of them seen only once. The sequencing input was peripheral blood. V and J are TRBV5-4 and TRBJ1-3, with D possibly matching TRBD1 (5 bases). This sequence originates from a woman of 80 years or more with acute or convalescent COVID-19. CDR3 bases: TGTGCCAGCAGCTTGCAGGGCACGTCAGGAAACACCATATATTTT. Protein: CASSLQGTSGNTIYF.